Following are 4 T cell receptor beta chains from one sample sequenced in a study of naive and memory T cell subsets. Both TRBC1 and TRBC2 were covered by a beta constant-region primer of two equimolar oligonucleotides. MiXCR, run by TCRdb on the UMI-ligation and nested PCR reads, gives a single entry per CDR3 protein. The sample has 130,000 to 150,000 distinct CDR3 sequences, about 18% seen once. Specimen: naive CD4+ T cells from blood. The receptors shown here come from a human donor in good health.

This clonotype was found a few times. The gene calls are TRBV14 and TRBJ1-1; perhaps TRBD1 as D (5 bases). The CDR3 consists of 16 residues. The V end lost 1 base, the J end lost 4 bases, and 16 bases lay between the germline ends. Germline CDR1 and CDR2: SGHDN and FVKESK. DNA of the CDR3: TGTGCCAGCAGCCAAGCCCGTGGCGGGGGTTCCACTGAAGCTTTCTTT. Protein sequence: CASSQARGGGSTEAFF.

This clonotype was detected many times. The J gene is TRBJ2-2, the V gene TRBV6-5; 9 positions agree with TRBD2. Unmatched junction bases numbered 8, after V lost 0 bases and J lost 6 bases. The CDR3 contains 17 residues. Germline loops: CDR1 MNHEY, CDR2 SVGAGI. The chain's CDR3 is CASSYSGGRASSGELFF. As DNA, the CDR3 is TGTGCCAGCAGTTACTCCGGCGGGAGGGCCTCATCCGGGGAGCTGTTTTTT.

This clonotype was detected many times. This rearrangement joins TRBV29-1 to TRBJ1-1; D may be TRBD1 (5 bases). Germline V gives CDR1 SQVTM, CDR2 ANQGSEA. Trimming took off 5 bases at V and 0 bases at J, with 7 bases between the two ends. The CDR3 is made up of 12 amino acids. As DNA, the CDR3 is TGCAGCGTTAAGGGGATGAACACTGAAGCTTTCTTT. Its translation is CSVKGMNTEAFF.

The chain carries TRBV12-3 or TRBV12-4 and TRBJ2-2, with TRBD2 matching 9 bases. The CDR3 is made up of 15 amino acids. V dropped 4 bases and J dropped 4; count of bases not matched to a gene: 4. The CDR3 protein is CASSSRLAVTGELFF. The CDR3 nucleotides are TGTGCCAGCAGTTCACGACTAGCGGTCACCGGGGAGCTGTTTTTT.